This section outlines one TCR beta chain sequence together with its context. This record comes from a study of blood T cell repertoires in COVID-19. About the study: Italy, Spain and the United States were the sources of the convalescent and acute COVID-19 samples. In each case, the material was cDNA or gDNA derived from T cells, B-cell-depleted T cells, or PBMCs.

Per the study methods: Nucleated cell number was recorded as an estimate derived from reference gene primer amplification. Sequencing used immunoSEQ multiplex PCR; TCRdb keeps in-frame clones, though not all of them. V and J calls and clone size are copied from that table; D and trimming were computed from the DNA. Among some 40,000 clones listed, roughly 87% were seen once. The germline CDR1 and CDR2 sequences are MNHEY and SVGAGI. The CDR3 contains 13 residues. The ends were cut back, 6 bases at V and 4 bases at J, with 10 bases in the middle. The sample was peripheral blood. V gene TRBV6-5 combines with J gene TRBJ1-3; D remains ambiguous. The sequence came from a man in his 60s with acute or convalescent COVID-19. In DNA form, the CDR3 reads TGTGCCAGCAGAATTGGGGAGGGAAACACCATATATTTT. It codes for CASRIGEGNTIYF.